The T cell receptor (beta chain) described here comes from a study of cytomegalovirus exposure and HLA in healthy donors. 13 Jbeta primers and 60 Vbeta primers were used for the PCR. Clones were sequenced by immunoSEQ multiplex PCR, and TCRdb holds only the in-frame ones, with some missing. The data hold 140,000 or so clones, with over 60% observed a single time. This clone has a single count. No antigen is known for it. Study results and caveats: Among donors in an Asian-associated ancestry cluster, a later analysis reportedly found fewer N-insertions than the approximately 670-donor mean.

This CDR3 region has 15 residues. Germline-derived CDR1 and CDR2 are SGHRS and YFSETQ. Trimming left V 0 bases short and J 0 bases short, with 8 bases between. The rearrangement uses TRBV5-1 and TRBJ2-3; D perhaps matches TRBD2 (6 bases). Sequencing used PBMCs. The clonotype originates from a man aged 40-50 years in good health and CMV-seronegative. This CDR3 reads CASSLGLDSTDTQYF. CDR3 bases: TGCGCCAGCAGCTTGGGACTAGACAGCACAGATACGCAGTATTTT.